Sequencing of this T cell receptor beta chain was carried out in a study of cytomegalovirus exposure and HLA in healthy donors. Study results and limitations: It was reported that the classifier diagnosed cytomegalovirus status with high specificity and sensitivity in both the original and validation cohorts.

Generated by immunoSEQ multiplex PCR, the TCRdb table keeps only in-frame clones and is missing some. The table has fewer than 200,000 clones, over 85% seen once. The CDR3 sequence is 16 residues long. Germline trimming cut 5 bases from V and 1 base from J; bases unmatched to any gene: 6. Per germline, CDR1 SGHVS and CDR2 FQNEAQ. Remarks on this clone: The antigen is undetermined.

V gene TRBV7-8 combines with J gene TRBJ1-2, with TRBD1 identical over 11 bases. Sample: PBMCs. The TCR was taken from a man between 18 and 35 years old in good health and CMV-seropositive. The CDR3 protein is CASSHSGTGGNYGYTF. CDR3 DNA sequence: TGTGCCAGCAGCCATTCCGGGACAGGGGGTAACTATGGCTACACCTTC. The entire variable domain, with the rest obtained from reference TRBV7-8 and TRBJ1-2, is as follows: GAGVSQSPRYKVAKRGQDVALRCDPISGHVSLFWYQQALGQGPEFLTYFQNEAQLDKSGLPSDRFFAERPEGSVSTLKIQRTQQEDSAVYLCASSHSGTGGNYGYTFGSGTRLTVV.